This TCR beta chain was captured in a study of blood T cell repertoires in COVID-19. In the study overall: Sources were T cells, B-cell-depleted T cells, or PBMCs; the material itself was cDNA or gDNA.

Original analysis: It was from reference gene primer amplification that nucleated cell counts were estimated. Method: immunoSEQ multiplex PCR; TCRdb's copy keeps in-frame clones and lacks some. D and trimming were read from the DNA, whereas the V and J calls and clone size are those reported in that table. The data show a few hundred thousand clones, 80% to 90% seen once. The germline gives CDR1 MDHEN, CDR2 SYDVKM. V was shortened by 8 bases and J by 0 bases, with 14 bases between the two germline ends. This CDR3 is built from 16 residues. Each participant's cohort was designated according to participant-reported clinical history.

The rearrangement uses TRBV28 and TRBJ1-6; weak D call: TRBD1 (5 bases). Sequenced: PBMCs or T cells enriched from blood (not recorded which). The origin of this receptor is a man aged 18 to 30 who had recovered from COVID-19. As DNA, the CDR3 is TGTGCCAGCCTGTTAAACAGGAGCTCCTATAATTCACCCCTCCACTTT. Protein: CASLLNRSSYNSPLHF.